The present T cell receptor beta chain was sequenced within a study of beta chain features in type 1 diabetes. Study results and limitations: Patients with type 1 diabetes carried fewer insertions and had more deletions at their VDJ junctions. Sampled from patients, naive, central memory and Treg TCRB repertoires appeared more similar than those sampled from healthy donors. Moderately but significantly shorter TCRB CDR3s were found in Type 1 diabetes patients in all four CD4+ subsets.

This CDR3 region has 12 residues. Germline V gives CDR1 LGHNA, CDR2 YSLEER. V lost 3 bases to trimming and J lost 8 bases, with 7 bases between them. Comment on this clone: Its antigen remains unidentified.

Sequencing targeted expressed TCRB transcripts, as all isolated RNA had been reverse transcribed. Some clones are missing from TCRdb's copy, which holds only in-frame ones; the method was immunoSEQ multiplex PCR. The sample holds fewer than 300,000 clones, just over 20% seen once. V and J are TRBV4-3 and TRBJ2-2; D not certain. Input material: naive CD4+ T cells from blood. The receptor comes from a middle-aged woman with type 1 diabetes. In DNA, the CDR3 is TGCGCCAGCAGCCAGTCCGGGGGGGAGCTGTTTTTT. Its translation: CASSQSGGELFF.